This T cell receptor (beta chain) is from a study of vaccination effects on CD4 cells after COVID-19. With regard to this clone: The antigen remains unidentified.

Libraries were prepared by immunoSEQ multiplex PCR; TCRdb keeps only in-frame clonotypes and omits some of them. The sample lists more than 20,000 clones; about three quarters were seen once. Germline CDR1 LNHDA, CDR2 SQIVND (reference sequence). Trimming cost V 6 bases and J 2 bases; bases outside gene matches: 6. The CDR3 is made up of 15 amino acids. Antigen-specific CD4+ T cell clonotypes were called by their expansion after viral peptide-pool culture in ViraFEST. It was after more than nine days of culture that CD4+ T cells were isolated. The infection with SARS-CoV-2 (confirmed by PCR) occurred in this person between March and December 2020.

This sequence joins TRBV19 and TRBJ2-3, with TRBD2 identical over 9 bases. The source material was CD4+ T cells from PBMCs cultured with SARS-CoV-2 spike peptides, sampled before COVID-19 vaccination. The receptor was isolated from a human donor who had a prior SARS-CoV-2 infection. The CDR3 loop is CASRSPGLATDTQYF. CDR3 nucleotide sequence: TGTGCCAGTAGATCCCCGGGACTAGCCACAGATACGCAGTATTTT.